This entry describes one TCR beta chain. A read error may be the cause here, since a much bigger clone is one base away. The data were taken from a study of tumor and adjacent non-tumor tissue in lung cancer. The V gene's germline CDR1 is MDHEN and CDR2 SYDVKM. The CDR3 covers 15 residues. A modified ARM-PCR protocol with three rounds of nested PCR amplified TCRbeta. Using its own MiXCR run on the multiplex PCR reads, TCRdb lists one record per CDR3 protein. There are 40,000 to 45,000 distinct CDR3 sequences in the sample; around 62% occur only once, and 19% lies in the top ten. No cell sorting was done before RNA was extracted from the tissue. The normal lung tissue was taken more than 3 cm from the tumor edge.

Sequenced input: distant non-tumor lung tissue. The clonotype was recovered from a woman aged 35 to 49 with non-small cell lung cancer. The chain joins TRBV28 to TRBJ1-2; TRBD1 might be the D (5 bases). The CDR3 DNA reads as TGTGCCGGCAGTTTAGGGGCAGGGAGAGGCTATGGCTACACCTTC. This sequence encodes CAGSLGAGRGYGYTF.